These 28 T cell receptor beta chains came from one sample sequenced in a study of blood T cell repertoires in COVID-19. Libraries were prepared by immunoSEQ multiplex PCR; TCRdb keeps only in-frame clonotypes and omits some of them. This sample carries about 160,000 clones, more than 65% of them seen once, and the ten largest clones take about 5%. The sample comprised PBMCs or T cells enriched from blood (not recorded which). The receptor source for this set is a woman between 40 and 50 years old with acute COVID-19.

The chain carries TRBV7-9 and TRBJ1-4; D unresolved. Germline CDR1 reads SEHNR; CDR2 reads FQNEAQ (reference sequence). The CDR3 consists of 18 residues. Trimming removed 1 base at V and 5 bases at J, with 20 bases between. The DNA of the CDR3 is TGTGCCAGCAGCTTAGAGTTCGGGGTTCCTCGCTTCAATGAAAAACTGTTTTTT. Protein sequence: CASSLEFGVPRFNEKLFF. Based on the CDR3 plus reference TRBV7-9 and TRBJ1-4, the full variable domain is DTGVSQNPRHKITKRGQNVTFRCDPISEHNRLYWYRQTLGQGPEFLTYFQNEAQLEKSRLLSDRFSAERPKGSFSTLEIQRTEQGDSAMYLCASSLEFGVPRFNEKLFFGSGTQLSVL.

As to this clone: Other DNA sequences in this specimen translate into the identical CDR3. The CDR3 DNA reads as TGCGCCAGCAGCTTGGGGGGAGCTGGGGCCAACGTCCTGACTTTC. Amino acids: CASSLGGAGANVLTF. The chain combines TRBV5-1 with TRBJ2-6, with a possible D match to TRBD2 (5 bases). V lost 0 bases and J 2 bases, leaving 6 bases between the germline ends. Germline CDR1 and CDR2: SGHRS and YFSETQ. The CDR3 spans 15 residues.

The V and J genes are TRBV18 and TRBJ2-5; D is perhaps TRBD2 (6 bases). Per the germline V gene, CDR1 is KGHSH and CDR2 is LQKENI. The CDR3 covers 13 residues. V lost 8 bases to trimming and J lost 0 bases, with 10 bases between them. This chain's CDR3 is CASGGSDQETQYF. In nucleotides, the CDR3 is TGTGCCAGCGGGGGGAGCGACCAAGAGACCCAGTACTTC.

The chain has TRBV3-1 (or the pseudogene TRBV3-2) and TRBJ1-2; no clear D gene. Per germline, CDR1 LGHDT and CDR2 YNNKEL (reference sequence). Trimming removed 5 bases from V and 4 bases from J, with 11 bases in between. The CDR3 runs 13 residues. CDR3 coding DNA: TGTGCCAGCAGCGTCGAGGGTGGCTATGGCTACACCTTC. As protein: CASSVEGGYGYTF.

This chain uses TRBV5-1 with TRBJ2-5, with TRBD2 identical over 9 bases. CDR1 is SGHRS and CDR2 is YFSETQ in the germline V gene. The V and J ends lost 0 bases and 2 bases, in that order; junction bases with no gene match: 5. The CDR3 extends over 16 amino acids. The CDR3 nucleotides are TGCGCCAGCAGCTTGGGACTAGCGGTTACTCAAGAGACCCAGTACTTC. This codes for CASSLGLAVTQETQYF.

The chain is built from TRBV7-9 and TRBJ2-1; the D gene is possibly TRBD2 (6 bases). The V end lost 2 bases, the J end lost 5 bases, and 19 bases lay between the germline ends. This CDR3 region has 17 residues. Germline CDR1 SEHNR, CDR2 FQNEAQ (reference sequence). The CDR3 sequence: CASSLYVSRERHNEQFF. The CDR3 nucleotides are TGTGCCAGCAGCTTATACGTTTCCCGGGAGAGGCACAATGAGCAGTTCTTC.

This clone was detected once. The chain employs TRBV10-3 and TRBJ2-7; 9 bases align to TRBD2. The CDR3 covers 14 residues. V was pared by 6 bases and J by 7 bases, with 10 bases of the junction left unmatched. Per the germline V gene, CDR1 is ENHRY and CDR2 is SYGVKD. The CDR3, as DNA: TGTGCCATCAGCACCGGACTAGCGCTCTATGAGCAGTACTTC. Translated, it gives CAISTGLALYEQYF.

V is TRBV6-1 and J is TRBJ2-7, with D maybe TRBD1 (6 bases). Germline CDR1 reads MNHNS; CDR2 reads SASEGT. This CDR3 comprises 16 residues. Trimming pared 2 bases from V and 0 bases from J, leaving 14 bases between. The CDR3: CASSEHLGTHSYEQYV. Written as DNA, the CDR3 is TGTGCCAGCAGTGAACATTTAGGGACACACTCCTACGAGCAGTACGTC.

The chain is built from TRBV7-6 and TRBJ2-1, with 9 bases that match TRBD2. V shed 3 bases, J shed 7 bases, and the junction held 10 bases outside the gene matches. The germline CDR1 and CDR2 sequences are SGHVS and FNYEAQ. This CDR3 has 16 amino acids. CDR3 sequence (DNA): TGTGCCAGCAGCTTGGTAGCGGGAGTTAGTAGGAATGAGCAGTTCTTC. It encodes CASSLVAGVSRNEQFF.

This clone was seen once. The chain is built from TRBV5-1 and TRBJ2-5; 8 nucleotides line up with TRBD1. The junction had 9 bases not matched to a gene; V was cut back by 0 bases and J by 5 bases. CDR1 is SGHRS and CDR2 is YFSETQ in the germline V gene. The CDR3 is made up of 16 amino acids. The CDR3 here is CASSLGGAGGAETQYF. CDR3 sequence (DNA): TGCGCCAGCAGCTTGGGTGGGGCAGGGGGCGCGGAGACCCAGTACTTC.

The chain has TRBV5-4 and TRBJ1-2, with D hard to call. Germline V gene data show CDR1 as SGHNT and CDR2 as YYREEE (reference sequence). The V and J ends lost 0 bases and 4 bases respectively, with 7 bases between them. The CDR3 loop spans 13 amino acids. DNA of the CDR3: TGTGCCAGCAGCTTGGAAGGGAGCTATGGCTACACCTTC. It yields the protein CASSLEGSYGYTF.

The V gene is TRBV9, the J gene TRBJ1-1, with D possibly TRBD1 on 6 matching bases. The CDR3 sequence is 15 residues long. Germline V CDR1 and CDR2: SGDLS, YYNGEE. Trimming left V 3 bases short and J 1 base short, with 13 bases between. The CDR3 reads CASSARDTANTEAFF. CDR3 DNA: TGTGCCAGCAGCGCCCGGGACACAGCGAACACTGAAGCTTTCTTT.

The chain carries TRBV27 and TRBJ2-7; 10 nucleotides match TRBD1. Germline lookup yields CDR1 MNHEY and CDR2 SMNVEV (reference sequence). The CDR3 loop spans 13 amino acids. J lost 1 base, V lost 11 bases, and 5 bases had no gene match. This CDR3 reads CASRTGGSYEQYF. CDR3 DNA: TGTGCCTCCAGGACAGGGGGATCCTACGAGCAGTACTTC.

This chain connects TRBV6-5 to TRBJ1-1, with 7 bases lining up with TRBD1. The trim removed 4 bases at V and 5 bases at J, leaving 7 bases unmatched. CDR1 and CDR2 from the germline V gene are MNHEY and SVGAGI. This CDR3 is built from 14 residues. CDR3 nucleotides: TGTGCCAGCAGTTTGACAGGGCGGGCGACTGAAGCTTTCTTT. Protein: CASSLTGRATEAFF.

This chain connects TRBV11-3 to TRBJ1-1; 10 positions match TRBD1. The CDR3 covers 20 residues. The germline V gene encodes CDR1 SGHNT and CDR2 YENEEA. V lost 0 bases, J lost 3 bases, and 16 bases stayed unmatched. CDR3 region: CASSLEDWKPGQGRDTEAFF. CDR3 bases: TGTGCCAGCAGCTTAGAAGATTGGAAACCGGGACAGGGGAGGGACACTGAAGCTTTCTTT.

The chain recombines TRBV6-5 with TRBJ1-6; D gene ambiguous. The germline V gene has CDR1 MNHEY and CDR2 SVGAGI. This CDR3 has 15 residues. V gave up 5 bases and J gave up 0 bases, with 8 bases separating them. The CDR3 spells CASSPLSSYNSPLHF. The CDR3 bases are TGTGCCAGCAGTCCACTGAGCTCCTATAATTCACCCCTCCACTTT.

The chain carries TRBV6-1 and TRBJ1-5; D unresolved. Germline V gene data show CDR1 as MNHNS and CDR2 as SASEGT. This CDR3 comprises 14 residues. V was clipped by 6 bases and J by 0 bases, with 9 bases between them. The CDR3 nucleotides are TGTGCCAGCAGCGCGGGCGGTAGCAATCAGCCCCAGCATTTT. This translates into CASSAGGSNQPQHF.

The J gene is TRBJ2-1, the V gene TRBV2; D unresolved. With 4 bases removed from V and 7 bases from J, the gap between germline ends came to 2 bases. Germline V gene sequence: CDR1 SNHLY, CDR2 FYNNEI. CDR3 length: 10 residues. The CDR3 region is CASSVNEQFF. In DNA form, the CDR3 reads TGTGCCAGCAGTGTAAATGAGCAGTTCTTC.

The V call is TRBV27, the J call TRBJ2-1; TRBD1 matches at 10 bases. After removal of 6 bases from V and 4 bases from J, the junction contained 6 bases not matched to a gene. This CDR3 has 15 residues. Germline lookup yields CDR1 MNHEY and CDR2 SMNVEV (reference sequence). CDR3 amino acids: CASSSRDRGYNEQFF. CDR3 nucleotides: TGTGCCAGCAGCTCCCGGGACAGGGGATACAATGAGCAGTTCTTC.

The V call is TRBV7-8, the J call TRBJ2-3, with a weak D call TRBD2 (6 bases). Trimming cost V 2 bases and J 9 bases, with 18 bases left between them. The CDR3 sequence is 15 residues long. The germline V gene encodes CDR1 SGHVS and CDR2 FQNEAQ. The CDR3 DNA is TGTGCCAGCAGCTTAACGCGGGACCCCTCCAGGACGCAGTATTTT. It encodes CASSLTRDPSRTQYF.

Regarding this clone: One end of the junction fails to match germline, which may point to a read error. The chain recombines TRBV7-9 with TRBJ2-1, with 10 bases identical to TRBD2. The CDR3 sequence is 16 residues long. Germline lookup yields CDR1 SEHNR and CDR2 FQNEAQ (reference sequence). The CDR3 here is CASRLGSSGRSNEQFF. The CDR3 bases are TGTGCCAGCAGGTTAGGTTCTAGCGGGAGAAGCAATGAGCAGTTCTTC.

This chain joins TRBV4-1 and TRBJ2-1; possibly TRBD1 for D (7 bases). Germline CDR1 reads MGHRA; CDR2 reads YSYEKL. With 3 bases removed from V and 4 bases from J, the gap between germline ends came to 19 bases. This CDR3 is 17 amino acids long. CDR3 coding DNA: TGCGCCAGCAGCCAGGGCCCCGGGGCAGGGGGGTACAATGAGCAGTTCTTC. Amino acids: CASSQGPGAGGYNEQFF.

This chain joins TRBV12-3 or TRBV12-4 and TRBJ2-3, with D possibly TRBD2 on 6 matching bases. V dropped 3 bases and J dropped 4 bases, with 8 bases sitting between them. This CDR3 spans 13 amino acids. The CDR3 here is CASSFRESDTQYF. The CDR3 DNA sequence: TGTGCCAGCAGTTTTCGGGAGTCAGATACGCAGTATTTT.

The chain is built from TRBV7-6 and TRBJ1-1; D unresolved. V lost 1 base to trimming and J lost 6 bases, with 15 bases between them. The CDR3 consists of 15 residues. Germline loops: CDR1 SGHVS, CDR2 FNYEAQ. CDR3 amino acids: CASSLGSESGPEAFF. The CDR3 bases are TGTGCCAGCAGCTTAGGATCCGAGAGTGGTCCTGAAGCTTTCTTT.

The V call is TRBV7-6, the J call TRBJ1-1, with a possible D match to TRBD1 (5 bases). Germline V gene sequence: CDR1 SGHVS, CDR2 FNYEAQ. This CDR3 has 15 amino acids. V lost 7 bases, J lost 0 bases, and 15 bases lay in between. CDR3 coding DNA: TGTGCCAGCACCCCTTCGGACACCATGAACACTGAAGCTTTCTTT. As protein: CASTPSDTMNTEAFF.

The gene calls are TRBV9 and TRBJ1-2; D is undetermined. This CDR3 is 12 amino acids long. The V gene's germline CDR1 is SGDLS and CDR2 YYNGEE. With 4 bases removed from V and 8 bases from J, the gap between germline ends came to 12 bases. The CDR3 loop reads CASSPPSGGYTF. As DNA, the CDR3 is TGTGCCAGCAGCCCCCCTTCGGGAGGCTACACCTTC.

The chain employs TRBV30 and TRBJ2-4, with unresolved D. Per the germline V gene, CDR1 is GTSNPN and CDR2 is SVGIG (reference sequence). The V and J ends lost 2 bases and 12 bases respectively, with 20 bases between them. CDR3 length: 14 residues. CDR3 residues: CAWSTTVRVAPQYF. The CDR3 DNA reads as TGTGCCTGGAGTACCACCGTCCGAGTTGCCCCTCAGTACTTC.

The chain employs TRBV11-3 and TRBJ2-3; D not certain. The CDR3 has 12 amino acids. The germline V gene encodes CDR1 SGHNT and CDR2 YENEEA. Deletions cut 3 bases from V and 7 bases from J, with 8 bases between. The CDR3 reads CASSFGRHTQYF. DNA of the CDR3: TGTGCCAGCAGCTTTGGGCGACATACGCAGTATTTT.